This TCR beta chain was captured in a study of CD8+CD57+ T cells in acquired aplastic anemia. In the study overall: An average of about 3.4 ug of DNA was obtained from sorted CD4+ and CD8+ cells. Healthy donors averaged approximately 11 million reads for CD4+ cells. Study-wide results and limits: Twenty-nine sequences, all CD8+ CDR3, were shared between patients and controls. Patients were compared with controls for CD8+ Simpson's diversity, and no significant difference emerged.

This CDR3 comprises 11 residues. In germline, CDR1 is SNHLY, CDR2 FYNNEI. Genomic DNA was employed as the template in profiling TCR beta VDJ and CDR3. In TCRdb, the reads were re-called with MiXCR into one record per CDR3 protein. This table has a few hundred thousand distinct CDR3 sequences, 34% appearing once. This clonotype was detected ten times or more. The antigen remains undetermined. One junction end disagrees with the germline gene, perhaps due to a read error. The specimen sequenced was sorted CD4+, CD8+, or CD8+CD57+ T cells (not recorded which) from PBMCs. This clonotype originated in a human donor in good health, serving as a control. This chain links TRBV2 with TRBJ2-5; no reliable D call. This CDR3 is CAGSYQGTQYF. CDR3 in DNA: TGTGCCGGCTCGTACCAAGGGACCCAGTACTTC.